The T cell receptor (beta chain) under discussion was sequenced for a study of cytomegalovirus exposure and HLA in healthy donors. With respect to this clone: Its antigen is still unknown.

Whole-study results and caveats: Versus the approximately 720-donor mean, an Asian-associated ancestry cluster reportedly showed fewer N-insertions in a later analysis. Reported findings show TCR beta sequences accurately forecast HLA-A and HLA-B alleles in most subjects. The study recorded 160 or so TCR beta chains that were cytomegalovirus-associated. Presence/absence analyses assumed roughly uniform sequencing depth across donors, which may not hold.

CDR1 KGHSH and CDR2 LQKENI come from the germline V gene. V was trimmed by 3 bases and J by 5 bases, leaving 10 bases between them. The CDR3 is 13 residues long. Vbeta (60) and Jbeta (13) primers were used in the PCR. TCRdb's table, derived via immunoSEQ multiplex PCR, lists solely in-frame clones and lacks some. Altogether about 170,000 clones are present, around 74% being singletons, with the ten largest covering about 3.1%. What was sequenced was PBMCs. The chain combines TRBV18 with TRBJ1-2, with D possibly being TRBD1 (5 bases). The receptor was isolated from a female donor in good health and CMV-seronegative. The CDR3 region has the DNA TGTGCCAGCTCACCGGACATAACGTATGGCTACACCTTC. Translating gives CASSPDITYGYTF. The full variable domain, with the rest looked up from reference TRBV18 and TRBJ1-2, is NAGVMQNPRHLVRRRGQEARLRCSPMKGHSHVYWYRQLPEEGLKFMVYLQKENIIDESGMPKERFSAEFPKEGPSILRIQQVVRGDSAAYFCASSPDITYGYTFGSGTRLTVV.